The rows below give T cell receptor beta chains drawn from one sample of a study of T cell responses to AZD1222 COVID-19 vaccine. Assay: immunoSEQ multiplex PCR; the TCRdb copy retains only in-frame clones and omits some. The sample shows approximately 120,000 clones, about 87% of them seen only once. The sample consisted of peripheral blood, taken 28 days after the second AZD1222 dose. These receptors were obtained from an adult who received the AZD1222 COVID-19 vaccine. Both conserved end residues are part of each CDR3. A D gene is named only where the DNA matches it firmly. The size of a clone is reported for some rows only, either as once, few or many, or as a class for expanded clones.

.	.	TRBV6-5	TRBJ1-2	TGTGCCAGCAGCTGGGATCAGGGCTATGGCTACACCTTC	CASSWDQGYGYTF
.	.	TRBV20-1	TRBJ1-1	TGCAGTGCTAGAGAGGGTGAAGCTTTCTTT	CSAREGEAFF
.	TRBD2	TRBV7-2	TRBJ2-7	TGTGCCAGCAGTCTTAAAACTAGCGGGGGGCCTTACTACGAGCAGTACTTC	CASSLKTSGGPYYEQYF
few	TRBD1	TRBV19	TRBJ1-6	TGTGCCAGTAGTCCGAGGGGCAGGGGGAATTCACCCCTCCACTTT	CASSPRGRGNSPLHF
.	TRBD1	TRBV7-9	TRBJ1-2	TGTGCCAGCACCATGGACAGGGGCAATGGCTACACCTTC	CASTMDRGNGYTF
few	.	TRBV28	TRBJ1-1	TGTGCCAGCCCCGCCCGCGTTGGAGGGAACACTGAAGCTTTCTTT	CASPARVGGNTEAFF
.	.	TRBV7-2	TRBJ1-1	TGTGCCAGCAGCTTTACGACCCCCAGCAAAGGAGCTTTCTTT	CASSFTTPSKGAFF
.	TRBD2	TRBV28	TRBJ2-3	TGTGCCAGCATCGGCGGGGGGAGCGGGAGCCCTGCAGATACGCAGTATTTT	CASIGGGSGSPADTQYF
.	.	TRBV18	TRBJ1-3	TGTGCCAGCTCACGTCCGCCCAATACTGGAAACACCATATATTTT	CASSRPPNTGNTIYF
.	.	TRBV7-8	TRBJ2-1	TGTGCCAGCAGCCCTCAAGCAATCTTAACCAGCTCCTACAATGAGCAGTTCTTC	CASSPQAILTSSYNEQFF
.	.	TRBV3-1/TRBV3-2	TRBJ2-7	TGTGCCAGCAGCCAACAGGGGAGGTCCTACGAGCAGTACTTC	CASSQQGRSYEQYF
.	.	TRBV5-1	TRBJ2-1	TGCGCCAGCAGCTTGGACCCCTACTACAATGAGCAGTTCTTC	CASSLDPYYNEQFF
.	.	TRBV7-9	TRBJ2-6	TGTGCCAGCAGCCGATCCCAGACAGCTGGGGCCAACGTCCTGACTTTC	CASSRSQTAGANVLTF
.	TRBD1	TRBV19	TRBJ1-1	TGTGCCAGTTCCCGGACAGGGCTGAGCACTGAAGCTTTCTTT	CASSRTGLSTEAFF
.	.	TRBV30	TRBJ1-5	TGTGCCTGGAGCCCTATGGCAGGTAATCAGCCCCAGCATTTT	CAWSPMAGNQPQHF
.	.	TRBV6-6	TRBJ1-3	TGTGCCAGCAGTTTCAGGGGCTCTGGAAACACCATATATTTT	CASSFRGSGNTIYF
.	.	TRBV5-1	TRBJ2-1	TGCGCCAGCCGCCTATCGGCAAGGGGGAATGAGCAGTTCTTC	CASRLSARGNEQFF
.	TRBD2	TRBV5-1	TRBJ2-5	TGCGCCAGCAGCTTCGCACTAGCGGTAGAGACCCAGTACTTC	CASSFALAVETQYF
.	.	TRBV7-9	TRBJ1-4	TGTGCCAGCAGCCCCGGGGGGAGTGCAACTAATGAAAAACTGTTTTTT	CASSPGGSATNEKLFF
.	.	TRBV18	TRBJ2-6	TGTGCCAGCTCACCTCGGGAATTGGGCTACGGGGCCAACGTCCTGACTTTC	CASSPRELGYGANVLTF
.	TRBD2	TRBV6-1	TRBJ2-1	TGTGCCAGCAGTGATAGCGGGACGTACAATGAGCAGTTCTTC	CASSDSGTYNEQFF
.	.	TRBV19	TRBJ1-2	TGTGCCAGTAGCGTCCCCGGGGCCGAAAGGGGAGGCTACACCTTC	CASSVPGAERGGYTF
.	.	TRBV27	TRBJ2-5	TGTGCCAGCAGTTTATCTGAAGAAGAGACCCAGTACTTC	CASSLSEEETQYF
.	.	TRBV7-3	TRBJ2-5	TGTGCCAGCAGCAAGGGGGGCCCCCAAGAGACCCAGTACTTC	CASSKGGPQETQYF
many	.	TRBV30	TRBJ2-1	TGTGCCTGGAGTGAGGCAGACAATGAGCAGTTCTTC	CAWSEADNEQFF
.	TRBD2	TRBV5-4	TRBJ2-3	TGTGCCAGCAGCTGGGGACTAGCGGGAGTATTAGATACGCAGTATTTT	CASSWGLAGVLDTQYF
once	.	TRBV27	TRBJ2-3	TGTGCCAGCAGTGGACTCGGGACAGATACGCAGTATTTT	CASSGLGTDTQYF
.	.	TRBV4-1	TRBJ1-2	TGCGCCAGCAGCCAGGCCCCGGGGGAAGGAGGCTACACCTTC	CASSQAPGEGGYTF
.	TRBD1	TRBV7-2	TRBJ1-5	TGTGCCAGCAGCCCGACAGGGAGAGGCAATCAGCCCCAGCATTTT	CASSPTGRGNQPQHF
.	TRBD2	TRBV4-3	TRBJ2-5	TGCGCCAGCAGCCAGGGACTAGCAGAAGAGACCCAGTACTTC	CASSQGLAEETQYF
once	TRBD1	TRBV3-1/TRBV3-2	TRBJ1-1	TGTGCCAGCAGCCATACGACAGGGAGCACTGAAGCTTTCTTT	CASSHTTGSTEAFF
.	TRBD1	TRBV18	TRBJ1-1	TGTGCCAGCCGACCGCAGGGGGCGAAAACTGAAGCTTTCTTT	CASRPQGAKTEAFF
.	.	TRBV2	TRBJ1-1	TGTGCCAGCGGGCCGTGGGGGGCCGCTGAAGCTTTCTTT	CASGPWGAAEAFF
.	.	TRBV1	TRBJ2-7	TGCACCAGCAGCCCAGGGGGTACGGAGCCCTGGAGGGAAGCCTACGAGCAGTACTTC	CTSSPGGTEPWREAYEQYF
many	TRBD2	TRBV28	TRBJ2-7	TGTGCCAGCAGTTTATCGGGGCGGGAGACCTCCTACGAGCAGTACTTC	CASSLSGRETSYEQYF
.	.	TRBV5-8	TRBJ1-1	TGTGCCAGCAGCTCGCTACAGGGAGTCACTGAAGCTTTCTTT	CASSSLQGVTEAFF
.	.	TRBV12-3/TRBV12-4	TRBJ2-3	TGTGCCAGCAGATTGACAGATACGCAGTATTTT	CASRLTDTQYF
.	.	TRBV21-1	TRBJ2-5	TGTGCCAGCAGCAAATCCCAGGTAAAGACCCAGTACTTC	CASSKSQVKTQYF
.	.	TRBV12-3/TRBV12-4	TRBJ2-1	TGTGCCAGCACCCGGAATGAGCAGTTCTTC	CASTRNEQFF
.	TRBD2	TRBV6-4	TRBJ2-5	TGTGCCAGCGACCTAGCGGAAGAGACCCAGTACTTC	CASDLAEETQYF
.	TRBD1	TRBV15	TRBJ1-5	TGTGCCACCAGCCGGGACAGGGTGAATCAGCCCCAGCATTTT	CATSRDRVNQPQHF
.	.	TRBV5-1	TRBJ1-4	TGCGCCAGCAGCTCATCGGGGGCGTCTAATGAAAAACTGTTTTTT	CASSSSGASNEKLFF
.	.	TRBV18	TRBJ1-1	TGTGCCAGCTCACTTCTCAGCGACACTGAAGCTTTCTTT	CASSLLSDTEAFF
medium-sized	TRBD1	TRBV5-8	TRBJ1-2	TGTGCCAGCAGCCCCACGACAGGGGTTGATGGCTACACCTTC	CASSPTTGVDGYTF
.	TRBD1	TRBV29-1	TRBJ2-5	TGCAGCGGCCGACCAGGGGGAGAGACCCAGTACTTC	CSGRPGGETQYF
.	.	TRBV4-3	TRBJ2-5	TGCGCCAGCAGCCAAGACGTGGATAGGGAGACCCAGTACTTC	CASSQDVDRETQYF